This TCR beta chain came from a study of CD8 T cells in ankylosing spondylitis. Study-level results: Fewer than ten highly homologous variants made up a TCR beta motif that seemed to typify ankylosing spondylitis blood. Disease-linked clones bore a CD8+ phenotype, appearing relatively rarely in peripheral blood. Reports of some motif variants in reactive arthritis synovial fluid and blood predate this one. It was reported that disease-linked clones were significantly enriched in matched ankylosing spondylitis synovial fluid.

The germline CDR1 and CDR2 sequences are SGHVS and FQNEAQ. Deletions cut 1 base from V and 7 bases from J, with 19 bases between. The CDR3 covers 16 residues. This clonotype was detected only a few times. Antigen specificity is unknown. A quantitative 5'-RACE method, one with molecular barcodes, was used to make TCR beta libraries. TCRdb passed the 5' RACE reads through MiXCR, listing each CDR3 protein once. The table includes fewer than 750,000 distinct CDR3 sequences, roughly 19% detected once. The clonotype originates from a male donor with ankylosing spondylitis. The chain links TRBV7-8 to TRBJ1-2; D possibly corresponds to TRBD1 (6 bases). Sequencing input: blood, either unsorted or a sorted T cell fraction (not recorded which). CDR3 region: CASSLDEWAGVGGYTF. In nucleotides, the CDR3 is TGTGCCAGCAGCTTAGATGAGTGGGCAGGGGTAGGTGGCTACACCTTC.